This is a list of T cell receptor beta chains from one sample in a study of a mutant IDH1 vaccine in newly diagnosed glioma. The assay was immunoSEQ multiplex PCR, and TCRdb's table has in-frame clones only and misses some. The profile shows about 56,000 clones, roughly 80% of them singletons. Their specific antigens are unknown. This specimen consisted of PBMCs, obtained from a glioma patient whose treatment included an IDH1 peptide vaccine. All receptors derive from a man in his forties or fifties with glioma. Both conserved end residues are part of each CDR3. A D gene is named only where the DNA matches it firmly. Size is omitted from some rows. Given values are once, few, many or a class for expanded clones.

CDR3: CASSPPGVWNTEAFF
size: -
D: -
V: TRBV18

CDR3: CASSDHQGGPSGANVLTF
size: -
D: -
V: TRBV6-1

CDR3: CASSQEEGVETQYF
size: -
D: -
V: TRBV14

CDR3: CASSETRWQGGLETQYF
size: few
D: TRBD2
V: TRBV6-1

CDR3: CASRRLQGTNYGYTF
size: -
D: TRBD1
V: TRBV5-6

CDR3: CSVARGSGNTIYF
size: -
D: -
V: TRBV29-1

CDR3: CASSKMAFGGLGTEAFF
size: -
D: -
V: TRBV19

CDR3: CASSYRTGSSYNSPLHF
size: -
D: TRBD1
V: TRBV27

CDR3: CASSAPWGREKLFF
size: few
D: -
V: TRBV2

CDR3: CASSLPGVSGNTIYF
size: -
D: -
V: TRBV7-2

CDR3: CASSLAGLAGEYEQYF
size: once
D: TRBD2
V: TRBV11-2

CDR3: CASSLGSGSAETQYF
size: -
D: -
V: TRBV11-3

CDR3: CSFSTGSYEQYF
size: -
D: -
V: TRBV29-1

CDR3: CASRAGTPGAEAFF
size: once
D: -
V: TRBV19

CDR3: CASSLDAGYTDTQYF
size: -
D: -
V: TRBV5-4

CDR3: CASTADRNTEAFF
size: few
D: -
V: TRBV2

CDR3: CASDRGVSNQPQHF
size: -
D: TRBD1
V: TRBV19

CDR3: CASSLGLAGAASPYEQYF
size: -
D: TRBD2
V: TRBV5-1

CDR3: CASTRDRDFRYF
size: -
D: TRBD1
V: TRBV28

CDR3: CASSHFPLRGYTF
size: -
D: -
V: TRBV14

CDR3: CASNSPFSYEQYF
size: once
D: -
V: TRBV5-1

CDR3: CASSLTNSGELFF
size: -
D: -
V: TRBV19

CDR3: CSAAGTEQFF
size: once
D: -
V: TRBV29-1

CDR3: CASSIRVEMANYGYTF
size: -
D: -
V: TRBV19

CDR3: CSVRGGRANEQFF
size: -
D: TRBD2
V: TRBV29-1

CDR3: CASSHPAGLNTEAFF
size: -
D: -
V: TRBV4-2

CDR3: CASSRSGDYNEQFF
size: -
D: -
V: TRBV7-6

CDR3: CASSQGRASYTEAFF
size: -
D: -
V: TRBV4-3

CDR3: CASSLDQRQPQHF
size: -
D: -
V: TRBV7-9

CDR3: CASSQDPGPTGELFF
size: -
D: -
V: TRBV4-3

CDR3: CAWSRGTGLFEAFF
size: -
D: TRBD1
V: TRBV30

CDR3: CSVAFSGNTIYF
size: -
D: -
V: TRBV29-1

CDR3: CASSLAPLGGGQFF
size: -
D: -
V: TRBV7-9

CDR3: CASSPRQGGGELFF
size: once
D: TRBD1
V: TRBV5-4

CDR3: CASSGGQLYSYEQYF
size: -
D: TRBD1
V: TRBV7-9

CDR3: CASRTGQYF
size: few
D: -
V: TRBV3-1/TRBV3-2

CDR3: CASSRLDAGELFF
size: -
D: -
V: TRBV19

CDR3: CASSLDPGQGGPMNTEAFF
size: once
D: TRBD1
V: TRBV5-6

CDR3: CASSPPGTGVEKQFF
size: -
D: TRBD1
V: TRBV18

CDR3: CASSWEGINYEQYF
size: -
D: -
V: TRBV5-6

CDR3: CASSSAAGTTNEKLFF
size: -
D: -
V: TRBV5-4

CDR3: CAWSGQGQGPVHEQFF
size: -
D: TRBD1
V: TRBV30

CDR3: CASSLAVEGPASQYF
size: -
D: -
V: TRBV5-1

CDR3: CASTGWSPGSTDTQYF
size: -
D: -
V: TRBV6-6

CDR3: CASTPGQMNTEAFF
size: -
D: -
V: TRBV7-2

CDR3: CASSGLTASSGNTIYF
size: -
D: -
V: TRBV5-1

CDR3: CASSDGLLSGTDTQYF
size: -
D: -
V: TRBV7-9

CDR3: CASSLSGQRDEQYF
size: -
D: -
V: TRBV7-9